This T cell receptor beta chain was recorded in a study of blood T cells in healthy people across ages. Study-wide points: Estimates based on one million T cells were treated as lower bounds. Whereas aged donors had fewer naive CD4+ cells, long-lived donors had more of them and higher diversity.

Worth noting for this clonotype: The antigen remains unidentified.

With a J-beta primer mix and a sample-barcoded 5' primer, a second PCR ran 7 to 11 cycles. TCRdb re-called the 5' RACE reads through MiXCR, storing one row per CDR3 protein. This table has roughly 2 million distinct CDR3 sequences, around half appearing once. The TCR comes from a woman in her forties in good health. The source material was blood.

CDR3 coding DNA: TGTGCCAGCAGTTTTACTTGGACAGGGGTAATTGGTGAGCAGTACTTC. Translating it yields CASSFTWTGVIGEQYF. The rearrangement joins TRBV3-1 to TRBJ2-4, with TRBD1 matching 9 bases. Germline loops: CDR1 LGHDT, CDR2 YNNKEL (reference sequence). The CDR3 spans 16 residues. Germline trimming cut 6 bases from V and 13 bases from J; bases unmatched to any gene: 19.